These 14 T cell receptor beta chains came from one sample sequenced in a study of radiation and T cells in renal cell carcinoma. Some clones are missing from TCRdb's copy, which holds only in-frame ones; the method was immunoSEQ multiplex PCR. The table records about 170,000 clones, about 87% of them present only once. The time point denotes: blood 4 weeks post-SBRT, at nephrectomy. The treatment is: 15 Gy SBRT to primary tumor, nephrectomy 4 weeks later. Sequenced here: blood, sampled from a patient whose treatment included radiotherapy and nephrectomy. The receptors originated from a woman aged 50 to 60 with renal cell carcinoma.

The chain is built from TRBV9 and TRBJ1-1, with no clear D. Germline assignment: CDR1 SGDLS and CDR2 YYNGEE. The CDR3 is made up of 13 amino acids. The germline V and J ends were trimmed by 0 bases and 5 bases, with 8 bases remaining between them. CDR3 sequence: CASSVGSETEAFF. In DNA, the CDR3 is TGTGCCAGCAGCGTAGGTTCGGAAACTGAAGCTTTCTTT. The variable domain in full, completed from reference TRBV9 and TRBJ1-1, reads DSGVTQTPKHLITATGQRVTLRCSPRSGDLSVYWYQQSLDQGLQFLIQYYNGEERAKGNILERFSAQQFPDLHSELNLSSLELGDSALYFCASSVGSETEAFFGQGTRLTVV.

The chain has TRBV4-1 and TRBJ2-6; possibly TRBD2 for D (5 bases). Germline CDR1 and CDR2: MGHRA and YSYEKL. The CDR3 contains 16 residues. The V and J ends lost 4 bases and 1 base respectively, with 11 bases between them. The chain's CDR3 is CASSPPRGSGANVLTF. As DNA, the CDR3 is TGCGCCAGCAGCCCTCCTCGGGGATCTGGGGCCAACGTCCTGACTTTC.

This chain connects TRBV6-5 to TRBJ2-1; 9 nucleotides line up with TRBD1. V shed 2 bases, J shed 8 bases, and the junction held 4 bases outside the gene matches. The germline CDR1 and CDR2 sequences are MNHEY and SVGAGI. The CDR3 runs 14 residues. The CDR3 loop reads CASSYGTGSHEQFF. For the CDR3, the DNA is TGTGCCAGCAGTTACGGGACAGGGAGTCATGAGCAGTTCTTC.

The V gene is TRBV9, the J gene TRBJ1-2; D might be TRBD1 (5 bases). Between the trimmed V and J ends, which lost 2 bases and 8 bases, there was a span of 16 bases. There are 14 residues in the CDR3. The germline V gene has CDR1 SGDLS and CDR2 YYNGEE. CDR3 amino acids: CASSVPSGIGGYTF. The CDR3 region has the DNA TGTGCCAGCAGCGTTCCATCAGGGATCGGGGGCTACACCTTC.

The chain couples TRBV2 to TRBJ2-1, with TRBD2 matching over 10 bases. The CDR3 runs to 16 residues. CDR1 and CDR2 from the germline V gene are SNHLY and FYNNEI. V shed 7 bases and J 9 bases; nucleotides not matched to a gene: 15. The CDR3 loop reads CASIPGSSGGAIEQFF. CDR3 sequence (DNA): TGTGCCAGCATCCCAGGGTCGAGCGGGGGGGCGATTGAGCAGTTCTTC.

This clone appeared a few times. This CDR3 reads CASRSSGGAGLDTQYF. In nucleotides, the CDR3 is TGTGCCAGCAGGTCTAGCGGGGGGGCAGGTTTGGATACGCAGTATTTT. The chain recombines TRBV2 with TRBJ2-3, with TRBD2 matching over 12 bases. V lost 6 bases to trimming and J lost 6 bases; unmatched junction nucleotides: 10. The CDR3 sequence is 16 residues long. Germline values: CDR1 SNHLY, CDR2 FYNNEI.

This clone was picked up a small number of times. The chain couples TRBV2 to TRBJ2-5; D remains unclear. The CDR3 length is 12 residues. Trimming pared 8 bases from V and 5 bases from J, leaving 12 bases between. Germline CDR1 and CDR2: SNHLY and FYNNEI. The CDR3 bases are TGTGCCAGCCGCCTAGGGTGGGAGACCCAGTACTTC. Translating it yields CASRLGWETQYF.

A single count supports this clone. The chain recombines TRBV19 with TRBJ2-2, with D tentatively TRBD1 (6 bases). Germline CDR1 reads LNHDA; CDR2 reads SQIVND (reference sequence). V was clipped by 4 bases and J by 6 bases, with 9 bases between them. CDR3 length: 13 amino acids. The DNA for the CDR3 is TGTGCCAGTAGTAACAGGGCGGCCGGGGAGCTGTTTTTT. Translating it yields CASSNRAAGELFF.

The chain has TRBV18 and TRBJ2-7; D gene uncertain. This CDR3 has 15 residues. Germline V gene lookup returns CDR1 KGHSH and CDR2 LQKENI. V lost 4 bases and J 3 bases, leaving 16 bases between the germline ends. The CDR3 is CASSQTETRDYEQYF. DNA for the CDR3: TGTGCCAGCTCACAAACAGAAACCCGTGACTACGAGCAGTACTTC.

The chain has TRBV5-1 and TRBJ1-5; 11 positions match TRBD1. Germline CDR1 is SGHRS and CDR2 is YFSETQ. Germline trimming cut 2 bases from V and 6 bases from J; bases unmatched to any gene: 7. This CDR3 spans 16 amino acids. The CDR3 here is CASSLGTGGLVQPQHF. The CDR3 nucleotides are TGCGCCAGCAGCTTAGGGACAGGGGGTTTAGTTCAGCCCCAGCATTTT.

This clone has only one observation. V gene TRBV7-9 combines with J gene TRBJ1-5; 8 bases are a match to TRBD1. The CDR3 consists of 14 residues. Germline CDR1 SEHNR, CDR2 FQNEAQ (reference sequence). V gave up 4 bases and J gave up 7 bases; unmatched junction bases: 6. CDR3 sequence (DNA): TGTGCCAGCAGCTCGACAGGGGATTTCCAGCCCCAGCATTTT. Translation: CASSSTGDFQPQHF. Drawing the rest from reference TRBV7-9 and TRBJ1-5, the complete variable domain is DTGVSQNPRHKITKRGQNVTFRCDPISEHNRLYWYRQTLGQGPEFLTYFQNEAQLEKSRLLSDRFSAERPKGSFSTLEIQRTEQGDSAMYLCASSSTGDFQPQHFGDGTRLSIL.

The chain joins TRBV6-1 to TRBJ1-3; D remains ambiguous. Trimming left V 3 bases short and J 0 bases short, with 15 bases between. The CDR3 runs to 17 residues. Germline CDR1 reads MNHNS; CDR2 reads SASEGT. In DNA form, the CDR3 reads TGTGCCAGCAGTGACTTCGGTCAGGTTAGCTCTGGAAACACCATATATTTT. Translated, it gives CASSDFGQVSSGNTIYF.

The V gene is TRBV11-2, the J gene TRBJ1-2, with TRBD1 matching over 9 bases. V was clipped by 4 bases and J by 6 bases; unmatched bases: 9. The CDR3 loop spans 15 amino acids. Germline values: CDR1 SGHAT, CDR2 FQNNGV. In nucleotides, the CDR3 is TGTGCCAGCAGCTCCCGGACAGGGGTTCTCGATGGCTACACCTTC. It specifies CASSSRTGVLDGYTF.

The chain employs TRBV6-1 and TRBJ1-5; tentatively, D is TRBD1 (5 bases). The germline gives CDR1 MNHNS, CDR2 SASEGT. V shed 3 bases and J shed 2 bases, with 11 bases lying between them. This CDR3 spans 15 amino acids. The CDR3 region is CASSEGVTGNQPQHF. CDR3 in DNA: TGTGCCAGCAGTGAGGGGGTGACAGGCAATCAGCCCCAGCATTTT.